A single sample is the source of the 15 T cell receptor beta chains below, sequenced in a study of CD8+ T cells in alopecia areata (dated by TCRdb to 2016 to 2019). Library preparation used the immunoSEQ multiplex PCR assay. For TCR sequencing, RNA was extracted from every sample and reverse transcribed into cDNA to serve as template. In its TCRdb copy, this immuneACCESS table keeps in-frame sequences only and misses some clones. Where compared with another copy, unresolved V genes explain less than half of these, and the others have no known cause. The sample table holds about 220,000 clones, of which about 57% were seen once. 1.6% of the sample goes to the ten largest clones. This specimen's time point label, per the study, means: four to five weeks on oral tofacitinib. The sample's treatment or condition label, decoded: oral pan-JAK inhibitor, 5-10 mg twice daily. The source was CD4+ T cells sorted from blood, collected at week 4, from a patient treated with tofacitinib. Receptors originate from a human donor with alopecia areata.

Many counts were recorded for this clone. The V call is TRBV5-1, the J call TRBJ1-4; D might be TRBD1 (6 bases). Trimming took off 4 bases at V and 5 bases at J, with 12 bases between the two ends. The CDR3 extends over 14 amino acids. Germline V gene lookup returns CDR1 SGHRS and CDR2 YFSETQ. CDR3 residues: CASSAQGGNEKLFF. The CDR3 DNA reads as TGCGCCAGCAGCGCACAGGGAGGGAATGAAAAACTGTTTTTT.

This clone was detected once. V and J are TRBV2 and TRBJ1-1, with a tentative D call TRBD1 (5 bases). The CDR3 is made up of 15 amino acids. V was clipped by 5 bases and J by 2 bases, with 15 bases between them. CDR1 is SNHLY and CDR2 is FYNNEI in the germline V gene. CDR3: CASSPRDGGNTEAFF. CDR3 nucleotides: TGTGCCAGCAGTCCCAGGGATGGGGGAAACACTGAAGCTTTCTTT. Looking up the rest from reference TRBV2 and TRBJ1-1 gives the full variable domain: EPEVTQTPSHQVTQMGQEVILRCVPISNHLYFYWYRQILGQKVEFLVSFYNNEISEKSEIFDDQFSVERPDGSNFTLKIRSTKLEDSAMYFCASSPRDGGNTEAFFGQGTRLTVV.

The rearrangement joins TRBV5-1 to TRBJ1-1, with D uncertain. The CDR3 extends over 12 amino acids. V shed 3 bases and J shed 10 bases, with 13 bases lying between them. From germline, CDR1 is SGHRS and CDR2 YFSETQ. The CDR3 sequence: CASSSGPSGAFF. The DNA for the CDR3 is TGCGCCAGCAGCTCCGGACCGTCCGGAGCTTTCTTT.

This sequence joins TRBV2 and TRBJ1-3; no clear D gene. V lost 5 bases and J 0 bases, leaving 5 bases between the germline ends. The CDR3 is made up of 13 amino acids. CDR1 SNHLY and CDR2 FYNNEI come from the germline V gene. CDR3: CASSTDSGNTIYF. DNA of the CDR3: TGTGCCAGCAGTACAGACTCTGGAAACACCATATATTTT.

The rearrangement joins TRBV5-1 to TRBJ1-1; D might be TRBD1 (5 bases). Germline CDR1 is SGHRS and CDR2 is YFSETQ. CDR3 length equals 14 residues. Trimming took off 4 bases at V and 6 bases at J, with 16 bases between the two ends. The CDR3 is CASSPGVQVPEAFF. The CDR3 bases are TGCGCCAGCAGCCCGGGGGTACAGGTCCCTGAAGCTTTCTTT.

The chain uses TRBV29-1 and TRBJ1-2; no clear D. The CDR3 is 13 amino acids. Trimming cost V 3 bases and J 4 bases, with 12 bases left between them. In germline, CDR1 is SQVTM, CDR2 ANQGSEA. The CDR3 DNA sequence: TGCAGCGTTGAGAACAGCGGCTTCTATGGCTACACCTTC. As protein: CSVENSGFYGYTF.

The rearrangement uses TRBV30 and TRBJ2-4; perhaps TRBD1 as D (5 bases). The CDR3 spans 12 residues. Germline V lookup: CDR1 GTSNPN, CDR2 SVGIG (reference sequence). V dropped 2 bases and J dropped 7 bases, with 9 bases sitting between them. CDR3 sequence (DNA): TGTGCCTGGAGTAGTGGGGCGAACATTCAGTACTTC. Translated, it gives CAWSSGANIQYF.

This clone occurred a few times. The gene calls are TRBV7-2 and TRBJ1-1; D is possibly TRBD1 (6 bases). The germline V gene encodes CDR1 SGHTA and CDR2 FQGNSA. Trimming removed 6 bases from V and 4 bases from J, with 15 bases in between. This CDR3 spans 14 amino acids. CDR3 bases: TGTGCCAGCAGGGAACAGGGTTTTGGCACTGAAGCTTTCTTT. Residues: CASREQGFGTEAFF.

With regard to this clone: Different DNA sequences within this sample yield the same CDR3. This CDR3 reads CSVSTGNTEAFF. The DNA for the CDR3 is TGCAGCGTTTCAACAGGGAACACTGAAGCTTTCTTT. The V call is TRBV29-1, the J call TRBJ1-1; D may be TRBD1 (5 bases). Trimming pared 5 bases from V and 1 base from J, leaving 8 bases between. The germline V gene has CDR1 SQVTM and CDR2 ANQGSEA. This CDR3 is built from 12 residues.

The rearrangement joins TRBV30 to TRBJ1-1, with D tentatively TRBD1 (6 bases). The CDR3 runs 14 residues. V gave up 0 bases and J gave up 6 bases, with 14 bases separating them. Germline V gene sequence: CDR1 GTSNPN, CDR2 SVGIG (reference sequence). The CDR3 region is CAWSVHQGYSEAFF. Written as DNA, the CDR3 is TGTGCCTGGAGTGTACACCAGGGGTACTCTGAAGCTTTCTTT.

V and J are TRBV9 and TRBJ2-1; 14 bases match TRBD2. Germline V gene data show CDR1 as SGDLS and CDR2 as YYNGEE. CDR3 length equals 16 residues. V shed 4 bases, J shed 7 bases, and the junction held 7 bases outside the gene matches. CDR3 nucleotides: TGTGCCAGCAGCTTCCGACTAGCGGGGGGGCCAAATGAGCAGTTCTTC. It is translated as CASSFRLAGGPNEQFF.

This clone was detected many times. This chain links TRBV19 with TRBJ2-2; D tentatively fits TRBD1 or TRBD2 (5 bases each). Germline loops: CDR1 LNHDA, CDR2 SQIVND (reference sequence). Between the trimmed V and J ends, which lost 7 bases and 4 bases, there was a span of 13 bases. This CDR3 region has 14 residues. Written as DNA, the CDR3 is TGTGCCAGTACCCTGGGACCCTCCACCGGGGAGCTGTTTTTT. It translates to CASTLGPSTGELFF. Looking up the rest from reference TRBV19 and TRBJ2-2 gives the full variable domain: DGGITQSPKYLFRKEGQNVTLSCEQNLNHDAMYWYRQDPGQGLRLIYYSQIVNDFQKGDIAEGYSVSREKKESFPLTVTSAQKNPTAFYLCASTLGPSTGELFFGEGSRLTVL.

This clone was detected only a few times. This chain links TRBV7-9 with TRBJ2-3, with D perhaps TRBD2 (6 bases). Germline V CDR1 and CDR2: SEHNR, FQNEAQ (reference sequence). The ends were cut back, 5 bases at V and 14 bases at J, with 17 bases in the middle. There are 12 residues in the CDR3. CDR3 protein: CASSRGSEKTYF. In DNA form, the CDR3 reads TGTGCCAGCAGCCGGGGGTCTGAGAAGACGTATTTT.

This clone was seen only once. The rearrangement joins TRBV7-2 to TRBJ2-7, with 9 bases matching TRBD1. This CDR3 contains 14 residues. The germline V gene encodes CDR1 SGHTA and CDR2 FQGNSA. The V gene end was trimmed by 5 bases and the J gene end by 3 bases; junction bases not matched to a gene: 5. The CDR3 nucleotides read TGTGCCAGCAGCCCACCGGGACAGGGCTACGAGCAGTACTTC. It is translated as CASSPPGQGYEQYF.

The V gene is TRBV11-3, the J gene TRBJ2-5; D not certain. The CDR3 runs 15 residues. Germline loops: CDR1 SGHNT, CDR2 YENEEA. Trimming took off 4 bases at V and 1 base at J, with 13 bases between the two ends. CDR3 coding DNA: TGTGCCAGCAGCTCGGACCCTATTGGCCAAGAGACCCAGTACTTC. This gives the protein CASSSDPIGQETQYF.